Reported below is one T cell receptor (beta chain). Its antigen is as yet unknown. The source of the sample is a study of T cell responses to AZD1222 COVID-19 vaccine. Study-level results: No day 14 peak samples; only post-peak repertoires were characterized. White British people made up most donors, females outnumbered males, and clonal diversity was possibly underestimated.

Assay: immunoSEQ multiplex PCR; the TCRdb copy retains only in-frame clones and omits some. The top ten hold approximately 8% of the sample, which has about 130,000 clones, just over 85% seen once. Germline V CDR1 and CDR2: LNHDA, SQIVND (reference sequence). CDR3 size: 16 residues. Trimming removed 6 bases at V and 3 bases at J, with 21 bases between. This specimen consisted of peripheral blood, obtained on day 0 of AZD1222 vaccination. V and J are TRBV19 and TRBJ2-7; D possibly uses TRBD1 or TRBD2 (5 bases each). The receptor was isolated from an adult in good health. CDR3 DNA: TGTGCCAGTAGCCGAGGGGCCAGGGCTCCCGGCTACGAGCAGTACTTC. Protein: CASSRGARAPGYEQYF.